This entry describes one T cell receptor beta chain. The antigen it recognizes is unknown. Nothing much larger sits one base from this clone, and base qualities are not available. Data came from an Illumina NovaSeq 6000. Using 5'RACE with constant-segment primers, TCRalpha and TCRbeta cDNA libraries were constructed, with sample barcodes and unique molecular identifiers added in the process. RNA was extracted from every sample with Trizol reagent. Amplification of the libraries took two PCR steps, and the second step added a second sample barcode plus Illumina TruSeq adapters. Sequencing of libraries was performed on an Illumina NovaSeq with 2 x 150 bp paired-end reads. Per the source publication's procedure: Demultiplexing of reads and collapsing into UMI-guided consensus sequences were performed with migec v1.2.7. Using mixcr v2.1.11, the UMI consensuses were aligned to TRA and TRB V and J templates and assembled into clonotypes. Expanded or contracted clonotypes were those called significant by both edgeR and NoisET, with noise models trained on biological replicates. edgeR calls used a false discovery rate-adjusted p below 0.01 and a log2 fold-change threshold of 1. As an exploratory analysis of dynamics, max-normalized trajectories of the 1000 most abundant clonotypes were examined by PCA with hierarchical clustering. Each responding clone was given a CD4 or CD8 phenotype based on the CD4+ and CD8+ repertoires, which had been sequenced separately. TCRdb applied fastp at Q25 and MiXCR to the public reads, then kept only in-frame beta chains. When rows share a CDR3 protein, they turn into one entry using the most common DNA and genes. The V and J calls were determined by TCRdb, not by the authors. In this sample the table shows hundreds of thousands of distinct CDR3 sequences, approximately 21% of which occur a single time. Of the sample, about 8.4% is held by the ten largest clones.

This specimen belongs to a study of T-cell memory formation after mild COVID-19 (dated by TCRdb to the early 2020s). Broadly, across the study: TCR sequence clusters from the two donors were largely donor specific. Longitudinal TCRalpha and TCRbeta repertoire sequencing tracked T-cell clones expanding and contracting after mild COVID-19 in two donors. Two young, previously healthy adult volunteers made up the cohort, one male and one female. The research as a whole found: Only two mild cases were covered by the study, and larger cohorts that include severe cases with pre-infection samples were considered necessary. The detection of some responding clones in pre-infection memory suggests that pre-existing cross-reactive memory T cells joined the SARS-CoV-2 response. SARS-CoV-2 specificity of the second-wave clones peaking on day 37 was not confirmed. Contracting CD4+ clones were found mainly in CM and EM memory subsets, while CD8+ clones were enriched in EMRA. Balanced CD4/CD8 phenotypes were observed for clones contracting from day 15 to 85, whereas a bias towards CD4+ was observed for a second wave of clones expanding from day 15 to 37.

PBMCs were isolated by Ficoll-Paque density gradient centrifugation. Germline trimming: 2 bases from V, 5 bases from J; junction bases outside gene matches: 9. The CDR3 contains 16 residues, cysteine and phenylalanine counted. The read is trimmed to its CDR3 DNA, 48 bases read in frame from base 1. The germline V gene (reference sequence) specifies LNHNV as CDR1 and YYDKDF as CDR2. The chain links TRBV15 with TRBJ2-3; 8 middle bases align to TRBD2. The specimen sequenced was PBMCs or a T cell subset sorted from them (not recorded which). This clonotype originated in an adult woman who had mild COVID-19 (a few samples of this study predate the infection). The sample titles of this study are shuffled in the database, so cell type and time point are left out; the donor was told from shared clones. CDR3 sequence: CATSRSLGLVLDTQYF. The DNA sequence reads TGTGCCACCAGCAGATCTCTGGGACTAGTCCTAGATACGCAGTATTTT.